The following is a TCR beta chain sequence with its context. Its antigen is undetermined. Indicated treatment: oral pan-JAK inhibitor, 5-10 mg twice daily. It was from PBMCs that CD4+ and CD8+ T cells were sorted. The sample originates from a study of CD8+ T cells in alopecia areata. Study-level points and caveats: Tofacitinib significantly reduced both scalp clonality and expanded CD8+ clones among the top 100.

Extracted from the samples, RNA was reverse transcribed into cDNA to serve as the sequencing template. Assay used: immunoSEQ multiplex PCR; TCRdb lists only in-frame clones, some missing. The data show roughly 99,000 clones, roughly 84% seen once. Per the germline V gene, CDR1 is LNHDA and CDR2 is SQIVND (reference sequence). Between the trimmed V and J ends, which lost 6 bases and 5 bases, there was a span of 26 bases. There are 18 residues in the CDR3. Sequencing used CD8+ T cells sorted from blood, obtained at week 24, from a patient treated with tofacitinib. The rearrangement links TRBV19 to TRBJ2-1; possibly TRBD1 for D (10 bases). The TCR sequence derives from a human donor with alopecia areata. The DNA of the CDR3 is TGTGCCAGTAGGTCCCGGGACAGGGGACTAGCCCCCGACAATGAGCAGTTCTTC. This translates into CASRSRDRGLAPDNEQFF.